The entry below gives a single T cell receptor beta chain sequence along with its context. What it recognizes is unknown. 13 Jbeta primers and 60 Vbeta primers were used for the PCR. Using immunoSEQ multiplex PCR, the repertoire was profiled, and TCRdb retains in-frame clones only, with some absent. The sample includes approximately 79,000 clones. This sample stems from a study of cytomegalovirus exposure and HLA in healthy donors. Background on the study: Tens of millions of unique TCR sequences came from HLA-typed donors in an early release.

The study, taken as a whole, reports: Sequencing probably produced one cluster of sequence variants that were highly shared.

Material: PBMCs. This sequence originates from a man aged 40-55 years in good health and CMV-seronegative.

CDR3 nucleotide sequence: TGTGCCAGCAGCCGTACAGGGACTGGGGCCAACGTCCTGACTTTC. Translation: CASSRTGTGANVLTF. The J gene is TRBJ2-6, the V gene TRBV7-9, with D tentatively TRBD1 (6 bases). Germline CDR1 is SEHNR and CDR2 is FQNEAQ (reference sequence). The V end was cut by 5 bases, the J end by 2 bases, with 10 bases between. The CDR3 has 15 residues. Supplemented by reference TRBV7-9 and TRBJ2-6, the full variable domain reads DTGVSQNPRHKITKRGQNVTFRCDPISEHNRLYWYRQTLGQGPEFLTYFQNEAQLEKSRLLSDRFSAERPKGSFSTLEIQRTEQGDSAMYLCASSRTGTGANVLTFGAGSRLTVL.